This TCR beta chain was captured by sequencing in a study of T cell repertoires in cytomegalovirus infection. At the level of the study: Both a matching HLA type and CMV infection were indicated by public TCR beta signatures. Notes on the study in general: Identification of carriers of CMV plus the relevant HLA was achieved through cumulative public TCR beta family frequency. HLA-C-restricted TCR beta clonotypes specific for CMV led the ex vivo response.

Details on this clonotype: Its antigen is undetermined.

From the reads, TCRdb called clonotypes with MiXCR, one entry per CDR3 protein. Among a few hundred thousand distinct CDR3 sequences listed, about 42% were seen once. Germline CDR1 is MGHRA and CDR2 is YSYEKL. The junction had 15 bases not matched to a gene; V was cut back by 2 bases and J by 6 bases. The CDR3 sequence is 17 residues long. This TCR derives from a human donor in good health (CMV status not recorded). Some clones in this sample may be carry-over from other donors' samples. The sequences come from cultured PBMCs, collected from culture after CMV antigen stimulation. The gene calls are TRBV4-1 and TRBJ1-2; 7 bases match TRBD1. The CDR3 region is CASSQWPRPTGTDGYTF. The CDR3, as DNA: TGCGCCAGCAGCCAATGGCCCAGACCGACAGGGACGGATGGCTACACCTTC.